The 19 T cell receptor beta chains in this list originate from one sample, sequenced in a study of molecular identifiers for immune sequencing clone quantification. Each CDR3 protein gets one entry after TCRdb re-called the PCR reads with MiXCR. The sample lists around 460,000 distinct CDR3 sequences, 25% seen once, with around 0.78% in the top ten. Sample: naive CD8+ T cells from blood, with Jurkat cell RNA spiked in. Subset denoted: FACS-sorted CD8+CD4-CCR7+CD45RA+ naive T cells. These receptors were obtained from a human donor in good health. Some libraries in this study had Jurkat cell RNA spiked in.

V is TRBV3-1 and J is TRBJ2-1, with D perhaps matching TRBD2 (6 bases). Germline CDR1 reads LGHDT; CDR2 reads YNNKEL (reference sequence). Trimming took off 7 bases at V and 6 bases at J, with 16 bases between the two ends. The CDR3 length is 14 residues. The CDR3 DNA sequence: TGTGCCAGCATGGGGACGTCGCGGGGCAATGAGCAGTTCTTC. This translates into CASMGTSRGNEQFF.

As concerns this clonotype: This may be a read error, as it is one base from a much larger clone. The chain is built from TRBV13 and TRBJ1-6; D is ambiguous. The length of the CDR3 is 17 residues. Trimming stripped 8 bases from V and 0 bases from J, with 17 bases between. The germline CDR1 and CDR2 sequences are PRHDT and FYEKMQ (reference sequence). The CDR3 region has the DNA TGTGCCAGCGGCTCCGCCGTCCGGAGCTCCTATAATTCACCCCTCCACTTT. Its translation is CASGSAVRSSYNSPLHF.

This clonotype has a count of ten or more. CDR3 sequence reads: CASKSLKVTTNEKLFF. CDR3 DNA sequence: TGTGCCAGCAAGTCCCTCAAGGTCACAACTAATGAAAAACTGTTTTTT. The chain uses TRBV28 and TRBJ1-4; D ambiguous. V was shortened by 7 bases and J by 0 bases, with 15 bases between the two germline ends. This CDR3 is 16 amino acids long. Germline CDR1 is MDHEN and CDR2 is SYDVKM. The full variable domain, with the rest looked up from reference TRBV28 and TRBJ1-4, is DVKVTQSSRYLVKRTGEKVFLECVQDMDHENMFWYRQDPGLGLRLIYFSYDVKMKEKGDIPEGYSVSREKKERFSLILESASTNQTSMYLCASKSLKVTTNEKLFFGSGTQLSVL.

The chain uses TRBV29-1 and TRBJ1-2; 7 nucleotides match TRBD1. The CDR3 covers 13 residues. Trimming cost V 5 bases and J 3 bases; bases outside gene matches: 6. CDR1 and CDR2 (germline): SQVTM, ANQGSEA. CDR3 coding DNA: TGCAGCGTTACTACAGGGGAGCACTATGGCTACACCTTC. Residues: CSVTTGEHYGYTF.

The chain is built from TRBV9 and TRBJ2-2, with D hard to call. In germline, CDR1 is SGDLS, CDR2 YYNGEE. The CDR3 sequence is 13 residues long. The V gene lost 0 bases and the J gene lost 4 bases, with 4 bases spanning the gap. The CDR3 sequence: CASSVDGTGELFF. DNA for the CDR3: TGTGCCAGCAGCGTAGATGGCACCGGGGAGCTGTTTTTT.

This clonotype has only a few counts. The V and J genes are TRBV5-6 and TRBJ2-7, with D possibly called TRBD1 or TRBD2 (5 bases each). V shed 0 bases and J shed 2 bases, with 15 bases lying between them. Looked up from germline, CDR1 is SGHDT and CDR2 is YYEEEE. This CDR3 region has 16 residues. CDR3 sequence: CASSLAHRDRPYEQYF. The CDR3 DNA reads as TGTGCCAGCAGCTTGGCCCACCGGGACCGTCCCTACGAGCAGTACTTC.

The V and J genes are TRBV9 and TRBJ2-5, with no clear D. The V and J ends lost 0 bases and 7 bases respectively, with 13 bases between them. In germline, CDR1 is SGDLS, CDR2 YYNGEE. CDR3 length: 14 residues. The CDR3 DNA follows: TGTGCCAGCAGCGTAGAAGGTAGTTCCGGGACCCAGTACTTC. It is translated as CASSVEGSSGTQYF.

This clonotype was picked up a small number of times. The rearrangement links TRBV27 to TRBJ2-1; TRBD2 aligns across 11 bases. Germline CDR1 is MNHEY and CDR2 is SMNVEV (reference sequence). The CDR3 is 15 amino acids. The V segment lost 6 bases and the J segment 5 bases; nucleotides outside the gene matches: 6. The CDR3 bases are TGTGCCAGCAGCCCCGGGACTAGCGGTAACAATGAGCAGTTCTTC. Translating gives CASSPGTSGNNEQFF.

This clonotype was seen ten or more times. J is TRBJ1-1 and V is TRBV7-2; D possibly corresponds to TRBD1 (6 bases). The V gene's germline CDR1 is SGHTA and CDR2 FQGNSA. The germline V and J ends were trimmed by 5 bases and 5 bases, with 18 bases remaining between them. The CDR3 is 15 amino acids. The CDR3, as DNA: TGTGCCAGCAGCCCCGGACAGACCCAGGTTACTGAAGCTTTCTTT. Translation: CASSPGQTQVTEAFF.

This clonotype turned up a few times. V usage is TRBV24-1 and J usage is TRBJ2-1; D is unresolved. CDR3 size: 10 residues. The V end lost 6 bases, the J end lost 5 bases, and 1 base lay between the germline ends. CDR1 and CDR2 (germline): KGHDR, SFDVKD. The CDR3 reads CATSNNEQFF. The CDR3 DNA is TGTGCCACCAGTAACAATGAGCAGTTCTTC.

This clonotype was seen many times. This chain uses TRBV12-3 or TRBV12-4 with TRBJ2-3; D uncertain. V was cut by 5 bases and J by 6 bases, with 12 bases left in between. The CDR3 sequence is 13 residues long. This CDR3 reads CASSPTLGDTQYF. CDR3 bases: TGTGCCAGCAGTCCTACGCTAGGTGATACGCAGTATTTT.

Comments on this clonotype: Relative to the germline gene, one junction end is altered; a read error may explain this. The CDR3 region has the DNA TGTGCCAGCGGCCAGGCCCCGGGACAGAAAATCACAGATACGCAGTATTTT. As protein: CASGQAPGQKITDTQYF. The chain uses TRBV14 and TRBJ2-3; 7 bases map to TRBD1. CDR1 SGHDN and CDR2 FVKESK come from the germline V gene. The CDR3 has 17 residues.

This clonotype showed up many times. The J gene is TRBJ2-7, the V gene TRBV5-4; D gene uncertain. The CDR3 contains 14 residues. Trimming took 2 bases from V and 0 from J, leaving 9 bases between them. From germline, CDR1 is SGHNT and CDR2 YYREEE (reference sequence). The CDR3 DNA is TGTGCCAGCAGCTTTGGTGTTAGCTCCTACGAGCAGTACTTC. This gives the protein CASSFGVSSYEQYF.

This clonotype appeared many times. V gene TRBV7-6 combines with J gene TRBJ2-7; 8 bases are a match to TRBD2. The CDR3 is 17 amino acids. V was clipped by 4 bases and J by 5 bases; unmatched bases: 16. Germline values: CDR1 SGHVS, CDR2 FNYEAQ. The CDR3 sequence: CASSSLSGGPLGNEQYF. The DNA of the CDR3 is TGTGCCAGCAGCTCTCTAAGCGGGGGCCCCCTAGGGAACGAGCAGTACTTC.

This clonotype appeared a few times. V is TRBV28 and J is TRBJ1-4; unclear D gene. V was shortened by 2 bases and J by 5 bases, with 18 bases between the two germline ends. CDR3 size: 17 residues. Looked up from germline, CDR1 is MDHEN and CDR2 is SYDVKM. The CDR3 loop reads CASSLRRADDLNEKLFF. CDR3 sequence (DNA): TGTGCCAGCAGTTTAAGAAGAGCCGACGACTTGAATGAAAAACTGTTTTTT.

This clonotype has at least ten counts. This chain links TRBV20-1 with TRBJ1-3, with unresolved D. V lost 1 base and J lost 0, with 7 bases in between. Per the germline V gene, CDR1 is DFQATT and CDR2 is SNEGSKA (reference sequence). This CDR3 spans 14 amino acids. CDR3: CSARGLISGNTIYF. The CDR3 DNA follows: TGCAGTGCTAGAGGACTGATCTCTGGAAACACCATATATTTT.

In its sample, this clonotype was seen many times. This chain connects TRBV4-1 to TRBJ1-5; tentatively, D is TRBD1 (5 bases). This CDR3 is 15 amino acids long. Trimming took 3 bases from V and 3 from J, leaving 12 bases between them. Per germline, CDR1 MGHRA and CDR2 YSYEKL. CDR3 loop: CASSQIIGDNQPQHF. The CDR3 coding sequence is TGCGCCAGCAGCCAGATTATAGGGGACAATCAGCCCCAGCATTTT.

This clonotype was seen a handful of times. V usage is TRBV12-3 or TRBV12-4 and J usage is TRBJ2-5; TRBD2 is a possible D gene (5 bases). Deletions cut 4 bases from V and 2 bases from J, with 14 bases between. This CDR3 comprises 15 residues. CDR3 nucleotide sequence: TGTGCCAGCAGTTCCATGGTGGACTGGCAAGAGACCCAGTACTTC. It yields the protein CASSSMVDWQETQYF.

The DNA of the CDR3 is TGTGCCAGCAGTTTCATCCCCAACACAATGACTAGCGGGGTAGAGACCCAGTACTTC. Its protein is CASSFIPNTMTSGVETQYF. The V and J genes are TRBV6-6 and TRBJ2-5; 11 bases are shared with TRBD2. The CDR3 runs 19 residues. The germline CDR1 and CDR2 sequences are MNHNY and SVGAGI (reference sequence). V shed 4 bases and J 4 bases; nucleotides not matched to a gene: 17.